The clone carrying this TCR beta chain was seen at least ten times. These data come from a study of T cells after yellow fever vaccination. Study-wide background: Those fractions that held only low numbers of cells were prepared using the SMART-Seq v4 Ultra Low Input RNA kit.

CDR1 and CDR2 (germline): MNHNY, SVGAGI (reference sequence). V shed 8 bases and J shed 0 bases, with 8 bases lying between them. The CDR3 sequence is 13 residues long. A universal primer site and UMIs were added as TCR cDNA was made by 5'RACE template switching. TCRdb reprocessed the 5' RACE reads with MiXCR, giving one entry per CDR3 protein. The table records approximately 110,000 distinct CDR3 sequences, 7.4% of them present only once. This chain links TRBV6-6 with TRBJ1-5; D not resolved. The source was CD4+ T cells sorted from PBMCs, collected 9 to 11 days after the first yellow fever vaccination. The TCR was taken from a young man who received the YFV17D yellow fever vaccine. The CDR3 spells CASEHLSNQPQHF. The CDR3 DNA is TGTGCCAGCGAGCACCTTAGCAATCAGCCCCAGCATTTT.